What follows are 29 T cell receptor beta chains derived from one specimen sequenced in a study of cytomegalovirus exposure and HLA in healthy donors. PCR involved 60 Vbeta and 13 Jbeta primers. TCRdb keeps only in-frame clones here, not all; method: immunoSEQ multiplex PCR. This sample carries some 80,000 clones, 60% to 85% of them seen once, and the ten largest clones take around 1.5%. Sequenced material: PBMCs. All receptors derive from a man aged 35 to 55 in good health and CMV-seronegative.

The table lists this clone with a few counts. The chain couples TRBV27 to TRBJ1-4, with TRBD1 as a possible D gene (6 bases). Germline CDR1 reads MNHEY; CDR2 reads SMNVEV (reference sequence). V was pared by 8 bases and J by 4 bases, with 17 bases between. CDR3 length: 15 residues. Here the CDR3 DNA reads TGTGCCAGCGGCCCCAGTAGGGGGTTTAATGAAAAACTGTTTTTT. It specifies CASGPSRGFNEKLFF. Filled out from reference TRBV27 and TRBJ1-4, the complete variable domain reads EAQVTQNPRYLITVTGKKLTVTCSQNMNHEYMSWYRQDPGLGLRQIYYSMNVEVTDKGDVPEGYKVSRKEKRNFPLILESPSPNQTSLYFCASGPSRGFNEKLFFGSGTQLSVL.

The rearrangement links TRBV27 to TRBJ1-5; D call uncertain. The V end lost 5 bases, the J end lost 0 bases, and 8 bases lay between the germline ends. The CDR3 has 14 amino acids. CDR1 is MNHEY, CDR2 SMNVEV, per germline (reference sequence). The CDR3 DNA is TGTGCCAGCAGTCCGAGATATAGCAATCAGCCCCAGCATTTT. Its protein is CASSPRYSNQPQHF.

CDR3 nucleotides: TGTGCCAGCAGTTCGGTGACTAGCGGGAGTCGCGGTGAGCAGTTCTTC. This sequence encodes CASSSVTSGSRGEQFF. The V gene is TRBV27, the J gene TRBJ2-1, with 12 bases aligning to TRBD2. Germline V gives CDR1 MNHEY, CDR2 SMNVEV (reference sequence). The CDR3 length is 16 residues. The J segment lost 9 bases and the V segment lost 4 bases, leaving 10 bases of the junction unmatched.

The chain recombines TRBV27 with TRBJ1-1, with a tentative D call TRBD1 (5 bases). The CDR3 has 15 residues. V lost 2 bases, J lost 1 base, and 11 bases lay in between. Germline V lookup: CDR1 MNHEY, CDR2 SMNVEV (reference sequence). The CDR3 coding sequence is TGTGCCAGCAGTTTAGGCCCCACAGGGAACACTGAAGCTTTCTTT. Amino acids: CASSLGPTGNTEAFF.

This clone has more than one count but fewer than ten. The CDR3 protein is CASSSKTGGGTDTQYF. Here the CDR3 DNA reads TGTGCCAGCTCATCTAAGACAGGGGGAGGCACAGATACGCAGTATTTT. The chain is built from TRBV18 and TRBJ2-3; 9 bases agree with TRBD1. The CDR3 consists of 16 residues. Germline values: CDR1 KGHSH, CDR2 LQKENI. The ends lost 5 bases at V and 1 base at J; junction bases unmatched: 7.

The chain couples TRBV9 to TRBJ2-2, with 10 bases aligning to TRBD2. J was trimmed by 6 bases and V by 0 bases; bases with no gene match: 5. The germline CDR1 and CDR2 sequences are SGDLS and YYNGEE. The CDR3 contains 16 residues. The CDR3 reads CASSVGSGRGSGELFF. CDR3 DNA sequence: TGTGCCAGCAGCGTAGGGAGCGGGAGGGGTTCCGGGGAGCTGTTTTTT.

A note on this clone: One end of the junction is discordant with germline, which a read error may explain. This chain joins TRBV9 and TRBJ2-4; 8 bases match TRBD1. Germline lookup yields CDR1 SGDLS and CDR2 YYNGEE. There are 16 residues in the CDR3. The CDR3, as DNA: TGTGCCAGCAGCGTCGGAGGACAGGGTTCCAAAAACAGTCAGTACTTC. Translating it yields CASSVGGQGSKNSQYF.

The chain recombines TRBV6-1 with TRBJ2-7, with 7 bases that match TRBD1. V shed 1 base, J shed 2 bases, and the junction held 2 bases outside the gene matches. The CDR3 has 14 amino acids. Germline CDR1 and CDR2: MNHNS and SASEGT. This CDR3 is CASSEGTGPYEQYF. The CDR3 DNA follows: TGTGCCAGCAGTGAAGGGACAGGTCCCTACGAGCAGTACTTC.

This clone occurred a few times. The V call is TRBV6-6, the J call TRBJ1-4, with 7 bases aligning to TRBD1. The germline V gene encodes CDR1 MNHNY and CDR2 SVGAGI (reference sequence). This CDR3 has 14 amino acids. J lost 0 bases, V lost 8 bases, and 3 bases had no gene match. CDR3 DNA sequence: TGTGCCAGCGACAGGGACCCAACTAATGAAAAACTGTTTTTT. This translates into CASDRDPTNEKLFF.

V gene TRBV6-1 combines with J gene TRBJ2-1; D is unresolved. Germline V gene sequence: CDR1 MNHNS, CDR2 SASEGT. The CDR3 contains 12 residues. The V end lost 4 bases, the J end lost 9 bases, and 10 bases lay between the germline ends. The CDR3 loop reads CASSVDLGEQFF. The CDR3 DNA is TGTGCCAGCAGTGTAGATCTAGGTGAGCAGTTCTTC.

The chain recombines TRBV5-1 with TRBJ2-7; possibly TRBD2 for D (5 bases). The germline V gene has CDR1 SGHRS and CDR2 YFSETQ. V was cut by 1 base and J by 6 bases, with 20 bases left in between. CDR3 length equals 16 residues. The CDR3 spells CASSLYPRELAGEQYF. The DNA for the CDR3 is TGCGCCAGCAGCTTGTACCCCCGGGAATTGGCGGGCGAGCAGTACTTC. Drawing the rest from reference TRBV5-1 and TRBJ2-7, the complete variable domain is KAGVTQTPRYLIKTRGQQVTLSCSPISGHRSVSWYQQTPGQGLQFLFEYFSETQRNKGNFPGRFSGRQFSNSRSEMNVSTLELGDSALYLCASSLYPRELAGEQYFGPGTRLTVT.

The chain is built from TRBV30 and TRBJ2-2, with D unclear. V lost 2 bases to trimming and J lost 5 bases, with 6 bases between them. Per germline, CDR1 GTSNPN and CDR2 SVGIG (reference sequence). The CDR3 is 12 residues long. The CDR3 loop is CAWSPGTGELFF. The CDR3 DNA follows: TGTGCCTGGAGTCCCGGGACCGGGGAGCTGTTTTTT.

This clone was recorded only once. The rearrangement uses TRBV9 and TRBJ1-2, with TRBD1 matching 7 bases. The V gene end was trimmed by 4 bases and the J gene end by 3 bases; junction bases not matched to a gene: 3. The CDR3 is made up of 13 amino acids. Germline-derived CDR1 and CDR2 are SGDLS and YYNGEE. CDR3 protein: CASSQQGDYGYTF. The CDR3 DNA reads TGTGCCAGCAGCCAGCAGGGGGACTATGGCTACACCTTC.

This clone appeared once. J is TRBJ1-4 and V is TRBV19; D might be TRBD1 (5 bases). CDR3 length equals 16 residues. The V and J ends lost 10 bases and 0 bases respectively, with 18 bases between them. Germline loops: CDR1 LNHDA, CDR2 SQIVND (reference sequence). The CDR3 DNA is TGTGCCACCGGGGGAGTAGAAGCAGCAACTAATGAAAAACTGTTTTTT. It codes for CATGGVEAATNEKLFF.

The chain links TRBV2 to TRBJ1-2; D remains unclear. The ends were cut back, 4 bases at V and 1 base at J, with 7 bases in the middle. Germline V gene data show CDR1 as SNHLY and CDR2 as FYNNEI. CDR3 length equals 13 residues. The CDR3 spells CASSVEVNYGYTF. CDR3 sequence (DNA): TGTGCCAGCAGTGTTGAGGTTAACTATGGCTACACCTTC.

V gene TRBV10-3 combines with J gene TRBJ2-7; TRBD2 aligns across 9 bases. V shed 3 bases and J 5 bases; nucleotides not matched to a gene: 8. The CDR3 is 15 amino acids. The germline V gene has CDR1 ENHRY and CDR2 SYGVKD. The CDR3 sequence is CAISEAGGRDHEQYF. CDR3 bases: TGTGCCATCAGTGAAGCAGGCGGGAGGGATCACGAGCAGTACTTC.

J is TRBJ1-1 and V is TRBV18, with 8 bases identical to TRBD1. Germline trimming cut 4 bases from V and 2 bases from J; bases unmatched to any gene: 3. CDR1 is KGHSH and CDR2 is LQKENI in the germline V gene. The length of the CDR3 is 14 residues. The CDR3 loop reads CASSHGQGNTEAFF. The CDR3 region has the DNA TGTGCCAGCTCACATGGACAGGGCAACACTGAAGCTTTCTTT.

This clone was detected only a few times. V is TRBV19 and J is TRBJ2-1; TRBD2 agrees at 13 bases. V was pared by 4 bases and J by 5 bases, with 23 bases of the junction left unmatched. This CDR3 is 22 amino acids long. Germline V gene sequence: CDR1 LNHDA, CDR2 SQIVND (reference sequence). CDR3 residues: CASSTSFNRLAGGTRRDNEQFF. The CDR3 coding sequence is TGTGCCAGTAGTACCTCCTTCAACAGACTAGCGGGAGGCACCCGGCGAGACAATGAGCAGTTCTTC.

This clone showed up just once. J is TRBJ1-1 and V is TRBV6-4; 7 positions agree with TRBD1. The CDR3 extends over 14 amino acids. Trimming took 3 bases from V and 12 from J; bases not matched to a gene: 13. CDR1 and CDR2 (germline): MRHNA, SNTAGT. CDR3 DNA: TGTGCCAGCAGTGAAAAAGGGGGTAGGGGGCTATCTTTCTTT. Protein: CASSEKGGRGLSFF.

Remarks on this clone: Other nucleotide sequences in the sample specify the same CDR3. The rearrangement uses TRBV2 and TRBJ2-1; D not resolved. This CDR3 has 11 residues. Germline loops: CDR1 SNHLY, CDR2 FYNNEI. The V and J ends lost 5 bases and 3 bases respectively, with 2 bases between them. The CDR3: CASSLYNEQFF. CDR3 bases: TGTGCCAGCAGTCTCTACAATGAGCAGTTCTTC.

This rearrangement joins TRBV29-1 to TRBJ1-2; D ambiguous. V was cut by 5 bases and J by 1 base, with 20 bases left in between. CDR1 is SQVTM and CDR2 is ANQGSEA in the germline V gene. The CDR3 runs 16 residues. Here the CDR3 reads CSVYSVGSGFNYGYTF. The CDR3 DNA reads as TGCAGCGTTTACTCGGTTGGTTCAGGATTTAACTATGGCTACACCTTC. Variable domain in full (rest from reference TRBV29-1 and TRBJ1-2): SAVISQKPSRDICQRGTSLTIQCQVDSQVTMMFWYRQQPGQSLTLIATANQGSEATYESGFVIDKFPISRPNLTFSTLTVSNMSPEDSSIYLCSVYSVGSGFNYGYTFGSGTRLTVV.

This rearrangement joins TRBV7-9 to TRBJ2-1; D is uncertain. This CDR3 has 13 residues. V was trimmed by 3 bases and J by 15 bases, leaving 18 bases between them. Per the germline V gene, CDR1 is SEHNR and CDR2 is FQNEAQ (reference sequence). CDR3 nucleotide sequence: TGTGCCAGCAGCTTCGGAGTGGATCATTCTCTGTTCTTC. Translating gives CASSFGVDHSLFF. Full variable domain (missing parts from reference TRBV7-9 and TRBJ2-1): DTGVSQNPRHKITKRGQNVTFRCDPISEHNRLYWYRQTLGQGPEFLTYFQNEAQLEKSRLLSDRFSAERPKGSFSTLEIQRTEQGDSAMYLCASSFGVDHSLFFGPGTRLTVL.

The V gene is TRBV5-4, the J gene TRBJ2-3; 13 bases align to TRBD2. CDR3 length: 15 amino acids. CDR1 is SGHNT, CDR2 YYREEE, per germline (reference sequence). With V trimmed by 3 bases and J by 6 bases, 4 bases remained unmatched. CDR3 residues: CASSSRTSGSDTQYF. As DNA, the CDR3 is TGTGCCAGCAGCTCTAGGACTAGCGGGAGTGATACGCAGTATTTT.

This chain uses TRBV4-1 with TRBJ2-1, with D unresolved. Trimming shortened V by 0 bases and J by 5 bases, and 5 bases separated the two germline ends. Germline lookup yields CDR1 MGHRA and CDR2 YSYEKL. The CDR3 is 13 residues long. The CDR3 DNA reads TGCGCCAGCAGCCAAGATCATGACAATGAGCAGTTCTTC. It translates to CASSQDHDNEQFF.

The chain uses TRBV9 and TRBJ2-7; D perhaps matches TRBD2 (6 bases). This CDR3 region has 15 residues. Germline CDR1 is SGDLS and CDR2 is YYNGEE. V gave up 0 bases and J gave up 1 base, with 11 bases separating them. CDR3 DNA: TGTGCCAGCAGCGTAGGTGGGACTGAGTCCTACGAGCAGTACTTC. Translation: CASSVGGTESYEQYF.

This chain uses TRBV7-2 with TRBJ2-1; 13 bases line up with TRBD2. The CDR3 covers 13 residues. V shed 9 bases, J shed 6 bases, and the junction held 2 bases outside the gene matches. Germline V gene data show CDR1 as SGHTA and CDR2 as FQGNSA. The CDR3 coding sequence is TGTGCCAGTGGGACTAGCGGGGTCAATGAGCAGTTCTTC. The encoded protein is CASGTSGVNEQFF.

The V and J genes are TRBV5-1 and TRBJ2-1; TRBD2 aligns across 11 bases. This CDR3 has 18 amino acids. Germline V gene data show CDR1 as SGHRS and CDR2 as YFSETQ. J gave up 0 bases and V 4 bases, and 9 bases lay outside the gene matches. The CDR3 region has the DNA TGCGCCAGCAGCGGACAACTAGCGGGAGAGGGCTCCTACAATGAGCAGTTCTTC. Residues: CASSGQLAGEGSYNEQFF. Using reference TRBV5-1 and TRBJ2-1 for the parts outside the CDR3, the full variable domain is KAGVTQTPRYLIKTRGQQVTLSCSPISGHRSVSWYQQTPGQGLQFLFEYFSETQRNKGNFPGRFSGRQFSNSRSEMNVSTLELGDSALYLCASSGQLAGEGSYNEQFFGPGTRLTVL.

There are a few counts of this clone. CDR3 region: CASSGRQGNQPQHF. The CDR3 DNA follows: TGTGCCAGCAGTGGGCGACAGGGGAATCAGCCCCAGCATTTT. The V call is TRBV2, the J call TRBJ1-5; 8 bases are shared with TRBD1. V shed 4 bases, J shed 4 bases, and the junction held 3 bases outside the gene matches. Per germline, CDR1 SNHLY and CDR2 FYNNEI. This CDR3 comprises 14 residues.

This clone ranks as medium-sized. CDR3 loop: CASSWTGEKSGANVLTF. For the CDR3, the DNA is TGCGCCAGTTCCTGGACAGGGGAAAAGTCTGGGGCCAACGTCCTGACTTTC. This chain connects TRBV4-1 to TRBJ2-6; 9 positions agree with TRBD1. This CDR3 comprises 17 residues. Germline trimming cut 9 bases from V and 1 base from J; bases unmatched to any gene: 10. Germline lookup yields CDR1 MGHRA and CDR2 YSYEKL.